This T cell receptor (beta chain) was sequenced in a study of cytomegalovirus exposure and HLA in healthy donors. General observations from the study: Upon later analysis, HLA-associated TCR beta chains proved more clonally expanded than other, equally common chains. Productive rates of about 87% or about 30% were seen for most TCR beta V segments in an earlier analysis.

The ends lost 0 bases at V and 3 bases at J; junction bases unmatched: 4. This CDR3 contains 15 residues. Worth noting for this clone: Its target is unknown.

The PCR ran on 60 Vbeta and 13 Jbeta primers. The data were produced by immunoSEQ multiplex PCR, yet TCRdb's version contains in-frame clones alone and is incomplete. The sample shows just over 150,000 clones, about 73% of them seen only once. This clonotype originated in a woman aged 35 to 49 in good health and CMV-seronegative. The sample comprised PBMCs. The chain recombines TRBV23-1 with TRBJ2-7; 8 bases match TRBD1. TRBV23-1 belongs to the ORF category, with a function that is uncertain. The CDR3 DNA follows: TGCGCCAGCAGTCAATCTAGGACAGGGCGCTACGAGCAGTACTTC. Its protein product is CASSQSRTGRYEQYF.